This T cell receptor beta chain was captured by sequencing in a study of shared clonotypes between healthy human individuals. General study findings and limits: Larger estimated richness was generally seen in naive subsets than in memory subsets. Among donors, sharing of clonotypes was expected to be affected by sequencing depth.

For this clone: The antigen is not known.

V shed 1 base and J shed 2 bases, with 12 bases lying between them. Germline lookup yields CDR1 LNHNV and CDR2 YYDKDF (reference sequence). The CDR3 extends over 15 amino acids. Libraries were prepared by immunoSEQ multiplex PCR; TCRdb keeps only in-frame clonotypes and omits some of them. The sample carries roughly 2.2 million clones, 90% to 95% recorded once. The chain employs TRBV15 and TRBJ2-7; D tentatively reads TRBD1 or TRBD2 (5 bases each). This sequence was found in a man aged 18-30 years in good health. Some clones in this sample may be carry-over from other donors' samples. Input material: naive CD4+ T cells from PBMCs. The subset is: CD45RA+ positively selected. The CDR3: CATSRGGAGPYEQYF. CDR3 DNA sequence: TGTGCCACCAGCAGAGGAGGGGCCGGACCCTACGAGCAGTACTTC.